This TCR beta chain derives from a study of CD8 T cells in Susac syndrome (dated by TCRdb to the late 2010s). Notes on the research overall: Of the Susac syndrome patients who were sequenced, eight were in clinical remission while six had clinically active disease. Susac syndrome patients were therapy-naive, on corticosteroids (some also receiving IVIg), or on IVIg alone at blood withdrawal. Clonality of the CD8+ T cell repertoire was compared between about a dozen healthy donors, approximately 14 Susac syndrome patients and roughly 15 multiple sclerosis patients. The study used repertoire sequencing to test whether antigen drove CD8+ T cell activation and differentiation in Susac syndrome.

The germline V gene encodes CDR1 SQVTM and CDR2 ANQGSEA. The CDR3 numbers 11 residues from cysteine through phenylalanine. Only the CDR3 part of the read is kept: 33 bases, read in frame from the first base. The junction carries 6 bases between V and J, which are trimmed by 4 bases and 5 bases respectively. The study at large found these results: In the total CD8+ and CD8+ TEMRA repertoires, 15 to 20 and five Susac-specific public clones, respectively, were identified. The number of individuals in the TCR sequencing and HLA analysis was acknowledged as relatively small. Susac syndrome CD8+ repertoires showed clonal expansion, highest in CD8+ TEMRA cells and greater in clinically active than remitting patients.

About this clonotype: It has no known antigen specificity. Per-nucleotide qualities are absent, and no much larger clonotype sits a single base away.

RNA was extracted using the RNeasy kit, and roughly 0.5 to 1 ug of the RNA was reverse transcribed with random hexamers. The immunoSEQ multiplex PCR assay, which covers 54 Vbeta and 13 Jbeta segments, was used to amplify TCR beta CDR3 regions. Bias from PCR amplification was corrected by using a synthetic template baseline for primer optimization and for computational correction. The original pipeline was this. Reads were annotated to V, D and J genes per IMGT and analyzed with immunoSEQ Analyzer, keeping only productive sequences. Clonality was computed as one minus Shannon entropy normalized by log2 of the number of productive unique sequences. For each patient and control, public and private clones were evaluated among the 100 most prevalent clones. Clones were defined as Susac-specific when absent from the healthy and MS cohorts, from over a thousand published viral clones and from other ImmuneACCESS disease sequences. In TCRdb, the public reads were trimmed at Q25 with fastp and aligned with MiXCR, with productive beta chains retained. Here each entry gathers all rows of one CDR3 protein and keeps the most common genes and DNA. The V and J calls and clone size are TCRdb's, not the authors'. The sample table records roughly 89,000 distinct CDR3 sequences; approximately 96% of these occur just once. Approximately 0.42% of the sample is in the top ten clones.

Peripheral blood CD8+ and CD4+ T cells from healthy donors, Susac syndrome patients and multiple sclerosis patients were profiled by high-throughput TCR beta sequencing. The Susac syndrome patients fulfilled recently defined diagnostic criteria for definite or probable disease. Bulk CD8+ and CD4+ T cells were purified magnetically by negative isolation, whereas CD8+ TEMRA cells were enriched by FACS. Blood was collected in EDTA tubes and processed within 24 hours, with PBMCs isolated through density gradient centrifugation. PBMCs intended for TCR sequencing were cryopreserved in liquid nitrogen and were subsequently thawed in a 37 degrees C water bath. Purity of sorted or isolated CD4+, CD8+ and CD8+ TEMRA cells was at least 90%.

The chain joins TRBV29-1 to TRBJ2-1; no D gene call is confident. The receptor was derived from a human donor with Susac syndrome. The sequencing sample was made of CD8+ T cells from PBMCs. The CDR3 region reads CSVGSNNEQFF. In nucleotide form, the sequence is TGCAGCGTTGGCAGCAACAATGAGCAGTTCTTC.